This passage covers 10 T cell receptor beta chains from one sample sequenced in a study of T-cell reconstitution after alpha-beta-depleted transplantation in children. A TCRbeta library incorporating unique molecular identifiers was prepared. TCRdb used MiXCR to reprocess the PCR reads, holding one entry per CDR3 protein. The sample holds 200,000 to 250,000 distinct CDR3 sequences, around 8.9% seen once. The sequenced sample was PBMCs from the stem cell graft donor, obtained from the stem cell graft. Receptors originate from a human donor who donated a stem cell graft to a child with SCID.

This clonotype was recorded a few times. CDR3 DNA: TGCGCCAGCAGCCAAGGGGGCAGGGGCACTGAAGCTTTCTTT. Amino acid sequence: CASSQGGRGTEAFF. The genes are TRBV4-3 and TRBJ1-1, with a weak D call TRBD1 (6 bases). CDR1 LGHNA and CDR2 YSLEER come from the germline V gene. This CDR3 contains 14 residues. Trimming pared 1 base from V and 4 bases from J, leaving 10 bases between.

This clonotype was detected ten times or more. The chain is built from TRBV12-3 or TRBV12-4 and TRBJ2-1; TRBD2 matches at 8 bases. This CDR3 region has 17 residues. Trimming at V came to 1 base and at J to 0 bases, leaving 5 bases not matched to a gene. The CDR3 protein is CASSLGPRGGSYNEQFF. CDR3 DNA: TGTGCCAGCAGTTTAGGGCCTCGGGGGGGCTCCTACAATGAGCAGTTCTTC.

This clonotype was seen ten or more times. The chain recombines TRBV25-1 with TRBJ2-3, with D possibly being TRBD2 (5 bases). CDR1 and CDR2 from the germline V gene are MGHDK and SYGVNS. V was trimmed by 3 bases and J by 0 bases, leaving 10 bases between them. The CDR3 covers 15 residues. This CDR3 is CASSDSGSSTDTQYF. The CDR3 coding sequence is TGTGCCAGCAGTGATTCGGGGAGTAGCACAGATACGCAGTATTTT.

This clonotype was detected many times. The gene calls are TRBV5-1 and TRBJ1-6; 7 nucleotides agree with TRBD1. The CDR3 contains 15 residues. Germline V gene sequence: CDR1 SGHRS, CDR2 YFSETQ. Trimming cost V 0 bases and J 6 bases; bases outside gene matches: 3. CDR3 nucleotides: TGCGCCAGCAGCTTGGAGGGGGCTTCTAATTCACCCCTCCACTTT. Its translation is CASSLEGASNSPLHF.

This clonotype has ten or more counts. The genes are TRBV7-2 and TRBJ1-2; D may be TRBD1 (5 bases). The CDR3 runs to 15 residues. Germline CDR1 and CDR2: SGHTA and FQGNSA. The V end was cut by 3 bases, the J end by 3 bases, with 14 bases between. CDR3 nucleotide sequence: TGTGCCAGCAGCTTGGCCGCCAGGGCCCACTATGGCTACACCTTC. Encoded protein: CASSLAARAHYGYTF.

This clonotype was detected ten times or more. The chain is built from TRBV27 and TRBJ2-7; TRBD1 might be the D (6 bases). V was shortened by 0 bases and J by 9 bases, with 15 bases between the two germline ends. CDR3 length equals 14 residues. The germline gives CDR1 MNHEY, CDR2 SMNVEV (reference sequence). The DNA for the CDR3 is TGTGCCAGCAGTTTATCAGGGGACACCCCAAGGCAGTACTTC. It specifies CASSLSGDTPRQYF.

This clonotype showed up many times. The chain couples TRBV7-9 to TRBJ1-1, with no clear D. Germline values: CDR1 SEHNR, CDR2 FQNEAQ (reference sequence). Trimming took 1 base from V and 0 from J, leaving 15 bases between them. The CDR3 is 17 amino acids. The DNA for the CDR3 is TGTGCCAGCAGCTTAGACCCCTTTACAGCCATGAACACTGAAGCTTTCTTT. Amino acid sequence: CASSLDPFTAMNTEAFF.

Many counts were recorded for this clonotype. The chain links TRBV7-3 to TRBJ2-3, with TRBD2 matching 8 bases. Germline V gives CDR1 SGHTA, CDR2 FQGTGA. With 1 base clipped from V and 3 bases from J, the junction kept 0 bases outside the gene matches. CDR3 length: 14 residues. The CDR3 region is CASSLIAGTDTQYF. For the CDR3, the DNA is TGTGCCAGCAGCTTAATAGCGGGGACAGATACGCAGTATTTT.

The chain is built from TRBV5-1 and TRBJ2-1; TRBD2 aligns across 10 bases. Germline CDR1 SGHRS, CDR2 YFSETQ. The CDR3 consists of 15 residues. After removal of 5 bases from V and 9 bases from J, the junction contained 11 bases not matched to a gene. The CDR3 is CASRVAGGSFTEQFF. The CDR3 coding sequence is TGCGCCAGCAGAGTAGCGGGGGGAAGTTTCACTGAGCAGTTCTTC.

The gene calls are TRBV3-1 and TRBJ2-1; 7 positions agree with TRBD2. The CDR3 totals 15 residues. The J segment lost 7 bases and the V segment lost 4 bases, leaving 10 bases of the junction unmatched. The germline CDR1 and CDR2 sequences are LGHDT and YNNKEL (reference sequence). As DNA, the CDR3 is TGTGCCAGCAGCCGCCTCTCGGGCGGGGGTAATGAGCAGTTCTTC. Amino acids: CASSRLSGGGNEQFF.